This T cell receptor (beta chain) was sequenced during a study of blood T cell repertoires in COVID-19 (dated by TCRdb to 2020 to 2022). Regarding the study in general: Samples covering the acute and convalescent phases of COVID-19 were provided by collaborators in the United States, Italy and Spain. The prospective study material was composed of cDNA or gDNA derived from T cells, B-cell-depleted T cells, or PBMCs. Samples came from the ongoing ImmuneRACE study (first 160 participants) plus 1,254 subjects from 6 global collaborators. HLA class I and class II types, where available, came from metadata supplied by the sample provider rather than from assay-based typing. The repertoires were made available in a free public database intended to serve as a resource for research on the immune response to SARS-CoV-2. The dataset comprised deeply sampled blood TCRbeta repertoires from subjects exposed to, actively infected with, or recovered from COVID-19. A de-identified subject ID, COVID-19 status, age in years and sex were almost always included in the sample metadata.

One collaborating source in Seattle enrolled patients while the patients were actively infected and followed the patients over time throughout the course of disease. Collaborating institutions collected whole blood in K2EDTA tubes following their own protocols. Collaborator samples were shipped for TCRbeta analysis as frozen whole blood, isolated PBMCs, or DNA extracted from either sample type. Note on this clone: It has no known antigen specificity. Per-base quality was not reported, and no clone a single base away is much larger than it.

The immunoSEQ Assay, a bias-controlled multiplex PCR, was used to amplify TCRbeta CDR3 regions from genomic DNA. As for how the authors treated the data: The number of nucleated cells in each sample was estimated from the amplification of reference gene primers within the assay. To quantify the absolute abundance of each unique TCRbeta CDR3 rearrangement, sequence reads were collapsed and filtered. For each sample, productive Simpson clonality was calculated as the square root of Simpson's diversity index across productive rearrangements. The immuneACCESS repertoire file appears here via TCRdb, limited to in-frame rearrangements. These files lack a portion of the clones; in checked studies, under half of the deficit traces to unresolved V genes, and the cause of the others is not known. V, J and clone size were drawn from that table, and D and trimming were deduced from the DNA. The sample table lists roughly 410,000 clones, more than 70% of them with a count of one. Under 3% of the sample belongs to the ten largest clones.

On the study overall, not on this receptor specifically: Clinical and demographic metadata were provided uncurated, with the amount varying by source and participant.

Sequenced material: peripheral blood. This clonotype originated in an older woman with COVID-19, enrolled during active disease.

CDR3 protein: CASSKVGVGYTF. Here is the DNA: TGTGCCAGCAGCAAAGTAGGGGTCGGCTACACCTTC. Rearrangement joined TRBV21-1 to TRBJ1-2; the table's D call, TRBD1, has no DNA check behind it. TRBV21-1 counts as a pseudogene. The CDR3, cysteine through phenylalanine, is 12 amino acids long. Here the CDR3 DNA is all that survives: 36 bases in frame from base 1.